These 2 T cell receptor beta chains came from one sample sequenced in a study of T cell responses to AZD1222 COVID-19 vaccine. The table came from immunoSEQ multiplex PCR; TCRdb's copy has only in-frame clones and leaves some out. The data hold approximately 110,000 clones, with 70% to 90% observed a single time. The input for sequencing was peripheral blood, taken 28 days after the second AZD1222 dose. The receptors stem from an adult who received the AZD1222 COVID-19 vaccine.

The chain carries TRBV19 and TRBJ1-2; 8 bases match TRBD1. Trimming at V came to 7 bases and at J to 5 bases, leaving 6 bases not matched to a gene. This CDR3 contains 13 residues. Germline CDR1 and CDR2: LNHDA and SQIVND (reference sequence). The CDR3 sequence: CASKDRVEYGYTF. The CDR3 coding sequence is TGTGCCAGTAAGGACAGGGTGGAATATGGCTACACCTTC.

The rearrangement joins TRBV19 to TRBJ1-5; 8 bases align to TRBD1. This CDR3 spans 13 amino acids. V shed 6 bases, J shed 5 bases, and the junction held 3 bases outside the gene matches. The germline CDR1 and CDR2 sequences are LNHDA and SQIVND (reference sequence). CDR3 protein: CASSQGADQPQHF. DNA for the CDR3: TGTGCCAGTAGCCAGGGGGCAGATCAGCCCCAGCATTTT.